A single sample gave rise to the 19 T cell receptor beta chains below, sequenced in a study of siplizumab effects on memory and regulatory T cells. Measured with immunoSEQ multiplex PCR; TCRdb has only the in-frame clones, and not every one. The table shows roughly 97,000 clones, with over 90% occurring only once. Sequenced sample: Tregs sorted from blood. Every receptor here comes from a human donor in good health.

The chain carries TRBV2 and TRBJ2-5, with 8 bases aligning to TRBD2. J lost 5 bases, V lost 4 bases, and 9 bases had no gene match. This CDR3 contains 15 residues. Germline CDR1 reads SNHLY; CDR2 reads FYNNEI. CDR3 DNA sequence: TGTGCCAGCAGTGCTACCGGGAGGGCAGGGGAGACCCAGTACTTC. The encoded protein is CASSATGRAGETQYF.

This clone was seen a handful of times. V and J are TRBV11-3 and TRBJ2-7; D remains ambiguous. Germline V gene lookup returns CDR1 SGHNT and CDR2 YENEEA. The CDR3 covers 15 residues. Trimming cost V 4 bases and J 0 bases, with 13 bases left between them. Here the CDR3 DNA reads TGTGCCAGCAGCTCAAAGAGGTCGTACTCCTACGAGCAGTACTTC. Its protein is CASSSKRSYSYEQYF.

This clone was found a few times. The rearrangement joins TRBV18 to TRBJ1-1; D gene ambiguous. The CDR3 contains 11 residues. CDR1 and CDR2 from the germline V gene are KGHSH and LQKENI. V lost 1 base to trimming and J lost 5 bases, with 2 bases between them. This CDR3 reads CASSPLTEAFF. The CDR3 bases are TGTGCCAGCTCACCACTGACTGAAGCTTTCTTT.

J is TRBJ2-7 and V is TRBV20-1; 7 bases line up with TRBD2. The CDR3 is made up of 11 amino acids. The germline gives CDR1 DFQATT, CDR2 SNEGSKA (reference sequence). V was clipped by 6 bases and J by 7 bases; unmatched bases: 6. The CDR3 DNA reads as TGCAGTGCAACGCGGGGGTGGGAGCAGTACTTC. Its protein is CSATRGWEQYF.

The rearrangement uses TRBV7-9 and TRBJ1-2, with TRBD1 identical over 7 bases. Trimming at V came to 5 bases and at J to 8 bases, leaving 11 bases not matched to a gene. Germline assignment: CDR1 SEHNR and CDR2 FQNEAQ (reference sequence). CDR3 size: 14 residues. CDR3 sequence: CASSHSDRVGGYTF. DNA of the CDR3: TGTGCCAGCAGCCATTCCGACAGGGTAGGAGGCTACACCTTC.

V is TRBV7-9 and J is TRBJ2-7, with D hard to call. Germline CDR1 SEHNR, CDR2 FQNEAQ (reference sequence). The length of the CDR3 is 11 residues. Trimming took off 3 bases at V and 7 bases at J, with 7 bases between the two ends. In DNA form, the CDR3 reads TGTGCCAGCAGCTTTTTGAATGAGCAGTACTTC. Residues: CASSFLNEQYF. The full variable domain, its missing parts supplied by reference TRBV7-9 and TRBJ2-7, is DTGVSQNPRHKITKRGQNVTFRCDPISEHNRLYWYRQTLGQGPEFLTYFQNEAQLEKSRLLSDRFSAERPKGSFSTLEIQRTEQGDSAMYLCASSFLNEQYFGPGTRLTVT.

The chain couples TRBV7-9 to TRBJ2-7; no clear D. V gave up 4 bases and J gave up 7 bases, with 14 bases separating them. The CDR3 has 13 residues. The germline CDR1 and CDR2 sequences are SEHNR and FQNEAQ (reference sequence). CDR3 protein: CASSSTTRREQYF. CDR3 in DNA: TGTGCCAGCAGCTCCACGACCAGGCGGGAGCAGTACTTC.

The CDR3 nucleotides read TGTGCCAGCTCCGCTTCGGGGCAGCCCTACGAGCAGTACTTC. Its translation is CASSASGQPYEQYF. This chain uses TRBV18 with TRBJ2-7; the D call may be TRBD1 or TRBD2 (5 bases each). From germline, CDR1 is KGHSH and CDR2 LQKENI. This CDR3 region has 14 residues. With 6 bases removed from V and 2 bases from J, the gap between germline ends came to 14 bases.

The V and J genes are TRBV19 and TRBJ2-7, with 10 bases lining up with TRBD1. Germline trimming cut 4 bases from V and 5 bases from J; bases unmatched to any gene: 14. There are 17 residues in the CDR3. CDR1 and CDR2 (germline): LNHDA, SQIVND (reference sequence). This chain's CDR3 is CASSRPPRQGARHEQYF. The DNA for the CDR3 is TGTGCCAGTAGTAGGCCCCCCCGACAGGGGGCGCGACACGAGCAGTACTTC.

J is TRBJ2-7 and V is TRBV5-1, with unresolved D. This CDR3 contains 11 residues. The V gene's germline CDR1 is SGHRS and CDR2 YFSETQ. The germline V and J ends were trimmed by 7 bases and 3 bases, with 8 bases remaining between them. CDR3 protein: CASSQDYEQYF. The CDR3 DNA is TGCGCCAGCTCCCAGGACTACGAGCAGTACTTC. Full variable domain (rest looked up from reference TRBV5-1 and TRBJ2-7): KAGVTQTPRYLIKTRGQQVTLSCSPISGHRSVSWYQQTPGQGLQFLFEYFSETQRNKGNFPGRFSGRQFSNSRSEMNVSTLELGDSALYLCASSQDYEQYFGPGTRLTVT.

The V call is TRBV5-6, the J call TRBJ2-1, with D tentatively TRBD2 (6 bases). The V gene lost 0 bases and the J gene lost 12 bases, with 7 bases spanning the gap. CDR3 size: 11 residues. CDR1 and CDR2 (germline): SGHDT, YYEEEE. The CDR3: CASSLVGGQFF. CDR3 nucleotide sequence: TGTGCCAGCAGCTTGGTGGGAGGGCAGTTCTTC.

The chain has TRBV14 and TRBJ2-1, with TRBD2 matching 8 bases. This CDR3 region has 17 residues. CDR1 is SGHDN and CDR2 is FVKESK in the germline V gene. V trimming: 0 bases; J trimming: 2 bases; junction bases outside the gene matches: 6. The CDR3 DNA reads TGTGCCAGCAGCCAAGATAAACTAGCGGACCCCTACAATGAGCAGTTCTTC. This gives the protein CASSQDKLADPYNEQFF.

The chain recombines TRBV29-1 with TRBJ1-6, with TRBD1 matching over 7 bases. The CDR3 is 13 amino acids. Germline lookup yields CDR1 SQVTM and CDR2 ANQGSEA. J lost 5 bases, V lost 6 bases, and 4 bases had no gene match. DNA for the CDR3: TGCAGCGTCCGGGACAGCAATAATTCACCCCTCCACTTT. As protein: CSVRDSNNSPLHF.

The chain has TRBV7-2 and TRBJ2-7; 7 nucleotides agree with TRBD2. The CDR3 is 15 residues long. Germline lookup yields CDR1 SGHTA and CDR2 FQGNSA. J was trimmed by 6 bases and V by 3 bases; bases with no gene match: 11. The CDR3 here is CASSFSGGREGEQYF. The CDR3 bases are TGTGCCAGCAGCTTTTCCGGCGGCAGGGAGGGCGAGCAGTACTTC. The full variable domain, its missing parts supplied by reference TRBV7-2 and TRBJ2-7, is GAGVSQSPSNKVTEKGKDVELRCDPISGHTALYWYRQSLGQGLEFLIYFQGNSAPDKSGLPSDRFSAERTGGSVSTLTIQRTQQEDSAVYLCASSFSGGREGEQYFGPGTRLTVT.

The rearrangement uses TRBV5-1 and TRBJ1-2; TRBD1 matches at 11 bases. V shed 1 base, J shed 6 bases, and the junction held 5 bases outside the gene matches. The V gene's germline CDR1 is SGHRS and CDR2 YFSETQ. The CDR3 is 15 residues long. This CDR3 is CASSLRTGGANGYTF. The DNA of the CDR3 is TGCGCCAGCAGCTTGAGGACAGGGGGCGCAAATGGCTACACCTTC. Together with reference TRBV5-1 and TRBJ1-2, the CDR3 gives the full variable domain: KAGVTQTPRYLIKTRGQQVTLSCSPISGHRSVSWYQQTPGQGLQFLFEYFSETQRNKGNFPGRFSGRQFSNSRSEMNVSTLELGDSALYLCASSLRTGGANGYTFGSGTRLTVV.

This clone was counted once. The J gene is TRBJ1-2, the V gene TRBV5-4; D is possibly TRBD1 (5 bases). In germline, CDR1 is SGHNT, CDR2 YYREEE (reference sequence). The CDR3 is 13 residues long. V lost 0 bases and J 10 bases, leaving 13 bases between the germline ends. The DNA for the CDR3 is TGTGCCAGCAGCTTGGTGAACCAGGGAGTCTACACCTTC. Encoded protein: CASSLVNQGVYTF.

The chain has TRBV7-8 and TRBJ2-7; D not certain. V lost 1 base and J 6 bases, leaving 4 bases between the germline ends. CDR3 length: 11 residues. In germline, CDR1 is SGHVS, CDR2 FQNEAQ. The CDR3 DNA follows: TGTGCCAGCAGCTTAGGTACCGAGCAGTACTTC. Residues: CASSLGTEQYF.

The J gene is TRBJ2-2, the V gene TRBV10-3, with 9 bases identical to TRBD1. Germline CDR1 is ENHRY and CDR2 is SYGVKD. The trim removed 3 bases at V and 5 bases at J, leaving 7 bases unmatched. This CDR3 region has 16 residues. As DNA, the CDR3 is TGTGCCATCAGTGAAACAAGGACAGGGGTGACCGGGGAGCTGTTTTTT. Amino acids: CAISETRTGVTGELFF.

The V gene is TRBV30, the J gene TRBJ1-5, with a tentative D call TRBD1 (6 bases). CDR3 size: 17 residues. Germline V CDR1 and CDR2: GTSNPN, SVGIG (reference sequence). V lost 0 bases to trimming and J lost 5 bases, with 20 bases between them. This chain's CDR3 is CAWSVKRVGGLYQPQHF. Here the CDR3 DNA reads TGTGCCTGGAGTGTAAAAAGGGTAGGGGGTTTGTATCAGCCCCAGCATTTT.